This is a list of T cell receptor beta chains from one sample in a study of naive and memory T cell subsets. TCRdb ran MiXCR on the UMI-ligation and nested PCR reads and lists one entry per CDR3 protein. The profile shows 130,000 to 150,000 distinct CDR3 sequences, approximately 22% of them singletons. The sample consisted of naive CD4+ T cells from blood. These receptors were collected from a human donor in good health. CDR3s include the opening cysteine and the closing phenylalanine or tryptophan. Fields, in order: D gene, V gene, J gene, clone size, CDR3 DNA, CDR3 protein. A D gene is named only where the DNA matches it firmly. Rows give clone size only sometimes, using once, few, many, or a class for an expanded clone.

>TRBD1|TRBV6-5|TRBJ2-3|.
TGTGCCAGCAGTTACGACCCTGGACAGGGGGCGACAGATACGCAGTATTTT
CASSYDPGQGATDTQYF
>TRBD1|TRBV27|TRBJ2-6|.
TGTGCCAGCAGTTTATTCGGACAGGGGCCCGGTGGGGCCAACGTCCTGACTTTC
CASSLFGQGPGGANVLTF
>.|TRBV2|TRBJ2-5|once
TGTGCCAGCAGGCCGGGACCTGAGTACTTC
CASRPGPEYF
>.|TRBV7-2|TRBJ2-3|many
TGTGCCAGCAGCCTAAGCAGGGGCACAGATACGCAGTATTTT
CASSLSRGTDTQYF
>.|TRBV6-5|TRBJ2-6|few
TGTGCCAGCAGTCGGACAGGGACTAGCTCTGGGGCCAACGTCCTGACTTTC
CASSRTGTSSGANVLTF
>TRBD1|TRBV6-5|TRBJ1-6|.
TGTGCCAGCAGTCCCCGACAGGGGGCTGGTTCACCCCTCCACTTT
CASSPRQGAGSPLHF
>TRBD1|TRBV6-5|TRBJ2-7|few
TGTGCCAGCAGTTACAGACAGGGGCCCTACGAGCAGTACTTC
CASSYRQGPYEQYF
>TRBD2|TRBV20-1|TRBJ2-5|.
TGCAGTGCTAGGGGGGGACTAGCGGGAGGGATGGAGACCCAGTACTTC
CSARGGLAGGMETQYF
>TRBD2|TRBV4-1|TRBJ2-1|many
TGCGCCAGCAGCCGCCCTAGCGGGAGCTCCTACAATGAGCAGTTCTTC
CASSRPSGSSYNEQFF
>.|TRBV12-5|TRBJ2-1|few
TGTGCTAGTCTCGATAGTAAGGGTCCAAATGAGCAGTTCTTC
CASLDSKGPNEQFF
>TRBD2|TRBV20-1|TRBJ2-1|few
TGCAGTGCTATAGCGGGACGTCTTGGGAATGAGCAGTTCTTC
CSAIAGRLGNEQFF
>.|TRBV28|TRBJ2-7|few
TGTGCCAGCAGTTTATTGCAGGGAGAATATACCTACGAGCAGTACTTC
CASSLLQGEYTYEQYF
>.|TRBV9|TRBJ1-1|.
TGTGCCAGCAGCGTAGTAACCGGTATTGGTGAAGCTTTCTTT
CASSVVTGIGEAFF
>.|TRBV5-4|TRBJ2-1|.
TGTGCCAGCAACGGTGGCGGTTCCTACAATGAGCAGTTCTTC
CASNGGGSYNEQFF
>.|TRBV20-1|TRBJ1-1|.
TGCAGTGCCCGCGAAGGGACATTGAACACTGAAGCTTTCTTT
CSAREGTLNTEAFF
>TRBD1|TRBV29-1|TRBJ2-7|many
TGCAGCGTTGATGTGGGGGACAGCTCCTACGAGCAGTACTTC
CSVDVGDSSYEQYF
>.|TRBV12-3/TRBV12-4|TRBJ1-2|.
TGTGCCAGCGTCAACAGTCAGCTTTCTGGCTACACCTTC
CASVNSQLSGYTF
>.|TRBV10-3|TRBJ1-3|few
TGTGCCATCAGTGGGGACTACGACGGAAACACCATATATTTT
CAISGDYDGNTIYF
>TRBD2|TRBV20-1|TRBJ2-1|.
TGCAGTGCTAGAGGAGTAGCGGGGAGCTCCTACAATGAGCAGTTCTTC
CSARGVAGSSYNEQFF
>TRBD1|TRBV28|TRBJ1-1|.
TGTGCCAGCAGTTTTGGGGGGACAGGGGGTAACACTGAAGCTTTCTTT
CASSFGGTGGNTEAFF
>TRBD2|TRBV19|TRBJ2-7|few
TGTGCCAGTAGATGGGAAGCGGGAAGCTACGAGCAGTACTTC
CASRWEAGSYEQYF
>TRBD1|TRBV28|TRBJ1-2|few
TGTGCCAGCAGTGCTCCTGGACAGGGGGCAGGCTACACCTTC
CASSAPGQGAGYTF
>.|TRBV4-3|TRBJ1-1|.
TGCGCCAGCAGCACCCAGAACACTGAAGCTTTCTTT
CASSTQNTEAFF
>TRBD1|TRBV7-9|TRBJ1-5|.
TGTGCCAGCAGCGCGGACAGGACTTATAGCAATCAGCCCCAGCATTTT
CASSADRTYSNQPQHF
>.|TRBV7-2|TRBJ1-5|.
TGTGCCAGCTCGAGGCTGGGAACAGGGTTAGGGGTATATAGCAATCAGCCCCAGCATTTT
CASSRLGTGLGVYSNQPQHF
>TRBD2|TRBV6-5|TRBJ2-1|many
TGTGCCATTGGTCGCGGGAGCGGTTCCCGAGAGCAGTTCTTC
CAIGRGSGSREQFF
>.|TRBV20-1|TRBJ2-7|many
TGCAGTGCTAGGATCGGGAGAGGCGCCTACGAGCAGTACTTC
CSARIGRGAYEQYF
>TRBD2|TRBV4-1|TRBJ2-1|few
TGCGCCAGCAGCCAAGTTGGTAGCGGGTCGTACAATGAGCAGTTCTTC
CASSQVGSGSYNEQFF
>TRBD1|TRBV2|TRBJ2-7|.
TGTGTCAGCAGTCGACAGGGTGGCACGCACGAGCAGTACTTC
CVSSRQGGTHEQYF
>.|TRBV20-1|TRBJ2-5|few
TGCAGTGCTAGAGCCCCTCAGGGGGAGGGCCGGGGACAAGAGACCCAGTACTTC
CSARAPQGEGRGQETQYF
>TRBD1|TRBV19|TRBJ1-5|.
TGTGCCAGTAGTAAACAGGGGGTACAGCCCCAGCATTTT
CASSKQGVQPQHF
>.|TRBV20-1|TRBJ2-1|few
TGCAGTGCTAGAGTCGGGGACTCATACAATGAGCAGTTCTTC
CSARVGDSYNEQFF
>.|TRBV27|TRBJ1-6|few
TGTGCCAGCAGTTTATCGAAACCATTCGCCCTCCACTTT
CASSLSKPFALHF
>TRBD1|TRBV28|TRBJ2-4|.
TGTGCCAGCAGTTATACAGGGGGCTGGAACATTCAGTACTTC
CASSYTGGWNIQYF
>TRBD2|TRBV28|TRBJ2-7|few
TGTGCCAGCAGTCGGGCTAGCGGGAGATTTGTCGGTTACGAGCAGTACTTC
CASSRASGRFVGYEQYF
>.|TRBV14|TRBJ2-5|.
TGTGCCAGCAGCCGCCCGACAGGCGTCAAAGAGACCCAGTACTTC
CASSRPTGVKETQYF
>.|TRBV12-3/TRBV12-4|TRBJ2-1|.
TGTGCCAGCAGTGCCCTAAGGGCTTTAGCGGATTACAATGAGCAGTTCTTC
CASSALRALADYNEQFF
>.|TRBV28|TRBJ1-1|few
TGTGCCAGCAGGGAAACAGGGATTAACACTGAAGCTTTCTTT
CASRETGINTEAFF